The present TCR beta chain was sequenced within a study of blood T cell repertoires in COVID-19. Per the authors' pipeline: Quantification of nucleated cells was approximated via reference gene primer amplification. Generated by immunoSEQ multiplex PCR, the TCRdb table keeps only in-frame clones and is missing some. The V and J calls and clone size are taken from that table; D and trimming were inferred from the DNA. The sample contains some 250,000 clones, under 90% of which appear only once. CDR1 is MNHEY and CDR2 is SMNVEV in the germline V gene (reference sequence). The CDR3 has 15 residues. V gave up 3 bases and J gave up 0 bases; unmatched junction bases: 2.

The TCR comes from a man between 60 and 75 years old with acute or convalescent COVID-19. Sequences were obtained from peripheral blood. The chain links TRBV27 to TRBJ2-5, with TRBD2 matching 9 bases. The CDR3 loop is CASSLAGGYQETQYF. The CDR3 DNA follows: TGTGCCAGCAGTTTGGCGGGGGGGTACCAAGAGACCCAGTACTTC.